The 30 T cell receptor beta chains presented below share a single source sample, sequenced in a study of T cell changes during pregnancy in multiple sclerosis. TCRdb's copy holds only in-frame clones and misses some; the assay was immunoSEQ multiplex PCR. The sample records tens of thousands of clones, just under 95% being singletons. The sequenced sample was peripheral blood, obtained in the third trimester of pregnancy. Receptors originate from a female donor with multiple sclerosis, enrolled in a pregnancy study.

V gene TRBV9 combines with J gene TRBJ2-1, with D unresolved. The length of the CDR3 is 15 residues. Germline assignment: CDR1 SGDLS and CDR2 YYNGEE. Trimming took 2 bases from V and 0 from J, leaving 9 bases between them. The CDR3 here is CASSVADYSYNEQFF. The CDR3 DNA reads TGTGCCAGCAGCGTGGCAGATTACTCCTACAATGAGCAGTTCTTC.

The J gene is TRBJ2-7, the V gene TRBV28; 8 bases agree with TRBD1. The CDR3 length is 14 residues. The ends lost 7 bases at V and 3 bases at J; junction bases unmatched: 8. Germline V gene data show CDR1 as MDHEN and CDR2 as SYDVKM. CDR3 nucleotide sequence: TGTGCCAGCAACGGACAGGGATTTCTCTACGAGCAGTACTTC. Its protein is CASNGQGFLYEQYF.

V is TRBV5-1 and J is TRBJ1-1; D perhaps matches TRBD1 (5 bases). This CDR3 region has 13 residues. The V gene's germline CDR1 is SGHRS and CDR2 YFSETQ. With 6 bases removed from V and 4 bases from J, the gap between germline ends came to 13 bases. The CDR3 DNA reads as TGCGCCAGCACCCCTCAGGGCGGCACTGAAGCTTTCTTT. This sequence encodes CASTPQGGTEAFF.

CDR3: CATSSDRLASMTGELFF. The CDR3 nucleotides are TGTGCCACCAGCAGTGACAGACTAGCGTCAATGACCGGGGAGCTGTTTTTT. V is TRBV15 and J is TRBJ2-2, with 8 bases that match TRBD2. The ends lost 3 bases at V and 5 bases at J; junction bases unmatched: 11. The CDR3 consists of 17 residues. Germline V gene lookup returns CDR1 LNHNV and CDR2 YYDKDF (reference sequence).

V is TRBV28 and J is TRBJ2-7, with 7 bases aligning to TRBD1. CDR1 and CDR2 (germline): MDHEN, SYDVKM. V dropped 1 base and J dropped 2; count of bases not matched to a gene: 2. The CDR3 contains 14 residues. The CDR3 bases are TGTGCCAGCAGTTTATTGGGGACAGCCTACGAGCAGTACTTC. Amino acid sequence: CASSLLGTAYEQYF. Filled out from reference TRBV28 and TRBJ2-7, the complete variable domain reads DVKVTQSSRYLVKRTGEKVFLECVQDMDHENMFWYRQDPGLGLRLIYFSYDVKMKEKGDIPEGYSVSREKKERFSLILESASTNQTSMYLCASSLLGTAYEQYFGPGTRLTVT.

The gene calls are TRBV4-3 and TRBJ2-1; TRBD2 aligns across 10 bases. Germline V gene data show CDR1 as LGHNA and CDR2 as YSLEER. There are 15 residues in the CDR3. V lost 4 bases and J lost 7; bases outside the gene matches: 7. The CDR3 loop reads CASSLRLAGRNEQFF. The CDR3 DNA follows: TGCGCCAGCAGCCTCCGACTAGCGGGCCGGAATGAGCAGTTCTTC.

The rearrangement links TRBV30 to TRBJ1-1, with D maybe TRBD1 (6 bases). The germline CDR1 and CDR2 sequences are GTSNPN and SVGIG (reference sequence). CDR3 length equals 10 residues. Trimming stripped 4 bases from V and 7 bases from J, with 7 bases between. CDR3 region: CAWIQGEAFF. The CDR3 bases are TGTGCCTGGATACAGGGTGAAGCTTTCTTT.

V gene TRBV30 combines with J gene TRBJ2-2; TRBD2 is a possible D gene (6 bases). The CDR3 covers 14 residues. Trimming left V 4 bases short and J 3 bases short, with 12 bases between. Germline assignment: CDR1 GTSNPN and CDR2 SVGIG (reference sequence). The CDR3 nucleotides read TGTGCCTGGACAAGACTAGTGCACACCGGGGAGCTGTTTTTT. Amino acids: CAWTRLVHTGELFF.

The chain is built from TRBV18 and TRBJ2-2; D is ambiguous. The CDR3 runs 13 residues. Per germline, CDR1 KGHSH and CDR2 LQKENI. Trimming removed 0 bases from V and 4 bases from J, with 3 bases in between. CDR3 amino acids: CASSPPSTGELFF. The CDR3 DNA is TGTGCCAGCTCACCACCTAGCACCGGGGAGCTGTTTTTT.

This clone was detected a few times. V is TRBV30 and J is TRBJ1-1; D is undetermined. With 0 bases removed from V and 8 bases from J, the gap between germline ends came to 16 bases. The CDR3 extends over 14 amino acids. CDR1 and CDR2 (germline): GTSNPN, SVGIG (reference sequence). CDR3 nucleotides: TGTGCCTGGAGTGTGAAGCAGCCCACGGGGGAAGCTTTCTTT. Translated: CAWSVKQPTGEAFF.

This clone showed up just a few times. This chain joins TRBV14 and TRBJ2-1; weak D call: TRBD2 (5 bases). The V gene lost 2 bases and the J gene lost 4 bases, with 9 bases spanning the gap. This CDR3 has 14 amino acids. Germline CDR1 is SGHDN and CDR2 is FVKESK. The CDR3 DNA is TGTGCCAGCAGCCAAACGGGAACTTACAATGAGCAGTTCTTC. Encoded protein: CASSQTGTYNEQFF.

This clone was seen more than once but under ten times. This chain joins TRBV18 and TRBJ2-1; possible D gene TRBD1, 5 bases. CDR1 is KGHSH, CDR2 LQKENI, per germline. The V end was cut by 3 bases, the J end by 0 bases, with 12 bases between. The CDR3 length is 16 residues. The CDR3 sequence is CASSPRRGLSYNEQFF. CDR3 in DNA: TGTGCCAGCTCACCCCGAAGGGGCCTCTCCTACAATGAGCAGTTCTTC.

The genes are TRBV9 and TRBJ1-2, with D perhaps TRBD1 (6 bases). Germline V gene data show CDR1 as SGDLS and CDR2 as YYNGEE. There are 14 residues in the CDR3. V lost 4 bases, J lost 3 bases, and 13 bases lay in between. The CDR3 here is CASSPRGSYYGYTF. CDR3 nucleotides: TGTGCCAGCAGCCCGAGGGGGTCGTACTATGGCTACACCTTC.

V gene TRBV5-1 combines with J gene TRBJ2-4; perhaps TRBD2 as D (5 bases). CDR1 and CDR2 from the germline V gene are SGHRS and YFSETQ. Trimming left V 3 bases short and J 2 bases short, with 12 bases between. There are 15 residues in the CDR3. CDR3 sequence reads: CASSSDGVPKNIQYF. As DNA, the CDR3 is TGCGCCAGCAGCTCGGACGGGGTCCCCAAAAACATTCAGTACTTC.

The CDR3 region is CASSWASGSYEQYF. The CDR3 nucleotides are TGTGCCAGCAGCTGGGCTAGCGGCTCCTACGAGCAGTACTTC. The chain recombines TRBV5-5 with TRBJ2-7, with 7 bases matching TRBD2. J lost 0 bases, V lost 3 bases, and 3 bases had no gene match. CDR1 SGHKS and CDR2 YYEKEE come from the germline V gene (reference sequence). The CDR3 has 14 amino acids.

The CDR3 nucleotides read TGTGCCAGCAGCTGGACTAGCGGGACGAACACCGGGGAGCTGTTTTTT. Residues: CASSWTSGTNTGELFF. J is TRBJ2-2 and V is TRBV7-7; TRBD2 matches at 12 bases. V lost 4 bases, J lost 0 bases, and 0 bases stayed unmatched. Germline V gene lookup returns CDR1 SSHAT and CDR2 FNYEAQ (reference sequence). The CDR3 covers 16 residues.

The J gene is TRBJ2-1, the V gene TRBV9, with 7 positions matching TRBD2. The germline V gene has CDR1 SGDLS and CDR2 YYNGEE. The V and J ends lost 3 bases and 9 bases, in that order; junction bases with no gene match: 9. This CDR3 is built from 14 residues. Here the CDR3 DNA reads TGTGCCAGCAGCGCAGGACTCTCGGGGGGTGAGCAGTTCTTC. Translating it yields CASSAGLSGGEQFF. Full variable domain (outside the CDR3, taken from reference TRBV9 and TRBJ2-1): DSGVTQTPKHLITATGQRVTLRCSPRSGDLSVYWYQQSLDQGLQFLIQYYNGEERAKGNILERFSAQQFPDLHSELNLSSLELGDSALYFCASSAGLSGGEQFFGPGTRLTVL.

The chain has TRBV6-5 and TRBJ2-1; maybe TRBD1 (5 bases). The V end lost 5 bases, the J end lost 3 bases, and 11 bases lay between the germline ends. Germline V gene data show CDR1 as MNHEY and CDR2 as SVGAGI. This CDR3 is built from 14 residues. The CDR3 nucleotides are TGTGCCAGCAGTAATGGGGCAGGCTACAATGAGCAGTTCTTC. This gives the protein CASSNGAGYNEQFF.

This clone occurred once. The rearrangement joins TRBV25-1 to TRBJ2-1; 9 positions agree with TRBD2. There are 16 residues in the CDR3. J was trimmed by 3 bases and V by 2 bases; bases with no gene match: 5. Per the germline V gene, CDR1 is MGHDK and CDR2 is SYGVNS. In DNA form, the CDR3 reads TGTGCCAGCAGTGAAGTAGCGGGAGTGATCTACAATGAGCAGTTCTTC. As protein: CASSEVAGVIYNEQFF.

This clone appeared a single time. This chain joins TRBV10-3 and TRBJ2-5; D perhaps matches TRBD2 (5 bases). The CDR3 is made up of 15 amino acids. V was trimmed by 0 bases and J by 2 bases, leaving 10 bases between them. Germline assignment: CDR1 ENHRY and CDR2 SYGVKD. CDR3 loop: CAISESSGLQETQYF. CDR3 sequence (DNA): TGTGCCATCAGTGAGTCGTCCGGACTGCAAGAGACCCAGTACTTC.

With regard to this clone: This sample also contains other DNA sequences that code for the same CDR3. J is TRBJ2-1 and V is TRBV5-1; D is possibly TRBD1 (6 bases). CDR3 length equals 15 residues. The ends were cut back, 0 bases at V and 3 bases at J, with 10 bases in the middle. CDR1 is SGHRS, CDR2 YFSETQ, per germline. Here the CDR3 reads CASSLEGGSYNEQFF. Written as DNA, the CDR3 is TGCGCCAGCAGCTTGGAAGGGGGTAGCTACAATGAGCAGTTCTTC.

This sequence joins TRBV7-9 and TRBJ2-1; 9 bases are shared with TRBD2. The ends lost 4 bases at V and 16 bases at J; junction bases unmatched: 14. Germline V gene data show CDR1 as SEHNR and CDR2 as FQNEAQ (reference sequence). The CDR3 has 14 amino acids. The CDR3 bases are TGTGCCAGCAGCTCAGGAGGCCTAGCGGGATGGGGATTCTTC. It specifies CASSSGGLAGWGFF.

This sequence joins TRBV7-9 and TRBJ2-2; D call uncertain. The germline V gene has CDR1 SEHNR and CDR2 FQNEAQ (reference sequence). Trimming removed 2 bases at V and 0 bases at J, with 4 bases between. The CDR3 is 14 residues long. CDR3 DNA: TGTGCCAGCAGCTTAACGGCGAACACCGGGGAGCTGTTTTTT. Translation gives CASSLTANTGELFF.

This chain links TRBV7-2 with TRBJ2-2; TRBD2 aligns across 13 bases. CDR1 is SGHTA, CDR2 FQGNSA, per germline. V trimming: 5 bases; J trimming: 6 bases; junction bases outside the gene matches: 3. The CDR3 has 15 amino acids. The CDR3 DNA reads as TGTGCCAGCAGCGCACTAGCGGGAGGGTCCGGGGAGCTGTTTTTT. This encodes CASSALAGGSGELFF.

V gene TRBV7-2 combines with J gene TRBJ1-1; 7 positions match TRBD1. Trimming removed 5 bases from V and 0 bases from J; junction bases left unmatched: 15. The CDR3 contains 18 residues. The germline V gene has CDR1 SGHTA and CDR2 FQGNSA. The CDR3 region has the DNA TGTGCCAGCAGCACAAACCCGGCAGGGGGGACCCTGAACACTGAAGCTTTCTTT. This encodes CASSTNPAGGTLNTEAFF.

The chain has TRBV28 and TRBJ2-7; tentatively, D is TRBD1 (6 bases). CDR1 MDHEN and CDR2 SYDVKM come from the germline V gene. V was clipped by 3 bases and J by 2 bases, with 14 bases between them. This CDR3 has 15 residues. The CDR3 reads CASSLTLTGTYEQYF. In DNA, the CDR3 is TGTGCCAGCAGTTTGACACTTACAGGGACCTACGAGCAGTACTTC.

This chain uses TRBV6-1 with TRBJ2-2; the match to TRBD2 covers 10 bases. Trimming removed 3 bases from V and 4 bases from J; junction bases left unmatched: 5. CDR3 size: 16 residues. Germline V gene lookup returns CDR1 MNHNS and CDR2 SASEGT. The CDR3 protein is CASSDPSGRVTGELFF. CDR3 coding DNA: TGTGCCAGCAGTGACCCCAGCGGGAGGGTCACCGGGGAGCTGTTTTTT.

The chain uses TRBV6-5 and TRBJ2-1; 8 nucleotides line up with TRBD2. The CDR3 contains 16 residues. The V and J ends lost 0 bases and 6 bases, in that order; junction bases with no gene match: 7. Looked up from germline, CDR1 is MNHEY and CDR2 is SVGAGI. The CDR3 loop is CASSYSSGGSGNEQFF. In DNA form, the CDR3 reads TGTGCCAGCAGTTACTCGAGCGGGGGTTCGGGCAATGAGCAGTTCTTC.

The chain is built from TRBV7-6 and TRBJ2-1, with TRBD2 matching over 12 bases. This CDR3 region has 15 residues. Germline V gene data show CDR1 as SGHVS and CDR2 as FNYEAQ. V lost 5 bases to trimming and J lost 7 bases; unmatched junction nucleotides: 6. The CDR3 sequence is CASSVTSGRMNEQFF. In DNA form, the CDR3 reads TGTGCCAGCAGCGTTACTAGCGGGAGGATGAATGAGCAGTTCTTC.

This clone turned up a few times. This chain joins TRBV30 and TRBJ1-1; tentatively, D is TRBD1 (5 bases). The CDR3 loop spans 13 amino acids. The V end lost 3 bases, the J end lost 1 base, and 9 bases lay between the germline ends. In germline, CDR1 is GTSNPN, CDR2 SVGIG (reference sequence). The CDR3 DNA follows: TGTGCCTGGAGCCTGACAGAGAACACTGAAGCTTTCTTT. It encodes CAWSLTENTEAFF.